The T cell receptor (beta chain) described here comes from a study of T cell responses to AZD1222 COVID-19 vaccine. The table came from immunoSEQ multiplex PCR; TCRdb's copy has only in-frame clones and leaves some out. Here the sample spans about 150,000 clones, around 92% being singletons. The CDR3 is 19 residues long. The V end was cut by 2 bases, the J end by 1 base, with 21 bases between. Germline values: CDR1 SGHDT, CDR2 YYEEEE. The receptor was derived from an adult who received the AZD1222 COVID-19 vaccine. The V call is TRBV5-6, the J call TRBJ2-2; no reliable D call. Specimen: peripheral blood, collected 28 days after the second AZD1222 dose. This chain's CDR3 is CASSFRSRWARGNTGELFF. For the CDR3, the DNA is TGTGCCAGCAGCTTCAGGTCGCGGTGGGCTAGAGGGAACACCGGGGAGCTGTTTTTT.